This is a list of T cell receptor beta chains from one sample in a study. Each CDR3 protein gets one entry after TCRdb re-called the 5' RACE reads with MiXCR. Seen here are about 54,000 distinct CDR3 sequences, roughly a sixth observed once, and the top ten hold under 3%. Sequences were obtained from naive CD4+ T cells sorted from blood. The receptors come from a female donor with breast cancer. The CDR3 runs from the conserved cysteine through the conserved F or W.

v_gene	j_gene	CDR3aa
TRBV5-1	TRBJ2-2	CASSPIWILANTGELFF
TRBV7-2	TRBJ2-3	CASSFLSSGRTDTQYF
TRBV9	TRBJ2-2	CASSVGLAANTGELFF
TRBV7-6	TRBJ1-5	CASSLSGSHGNQPQHF
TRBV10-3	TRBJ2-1	CAITRRDRDNEQFF
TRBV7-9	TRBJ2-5	CASSSNRETQYF
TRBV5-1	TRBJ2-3	CAGALAGSTDTQYF
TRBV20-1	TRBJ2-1	CSAPGQTYNEQFF
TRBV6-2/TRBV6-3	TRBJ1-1	CASSYSRLGDTEAFF
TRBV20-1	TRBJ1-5	CSARDTSNQPQHF
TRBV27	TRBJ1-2	CASSSRTPPYGYTF
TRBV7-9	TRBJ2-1	CASSPPTIAGGLYNEQFF
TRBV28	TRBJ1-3	CASSLRPHSGNTIYF
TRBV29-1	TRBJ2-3	CSVWTTSTDTQYF
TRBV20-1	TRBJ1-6	CSAKARTLASPLHF
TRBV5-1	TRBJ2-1	CASSLEGQGAYNEQFF
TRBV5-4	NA	CASSLVRTGSGDTQHF
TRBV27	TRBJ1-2	CASTPLAGTGNRRSGYTF
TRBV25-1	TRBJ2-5	CASSEPSLGQETQYF
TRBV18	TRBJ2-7	CASSPLPHILGDEQYF